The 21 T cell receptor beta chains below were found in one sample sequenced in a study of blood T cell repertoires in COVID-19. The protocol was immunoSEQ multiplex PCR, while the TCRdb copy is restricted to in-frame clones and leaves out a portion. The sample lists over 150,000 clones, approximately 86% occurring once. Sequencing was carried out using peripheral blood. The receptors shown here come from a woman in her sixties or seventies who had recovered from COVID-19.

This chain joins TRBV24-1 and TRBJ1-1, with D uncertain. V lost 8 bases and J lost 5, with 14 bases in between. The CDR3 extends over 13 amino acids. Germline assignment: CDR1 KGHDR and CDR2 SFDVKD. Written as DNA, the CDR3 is TGTGCCACCATGGGAGCGACGAGGACTGAAGCTTTCTTT. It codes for CATMGATRTEAFF.

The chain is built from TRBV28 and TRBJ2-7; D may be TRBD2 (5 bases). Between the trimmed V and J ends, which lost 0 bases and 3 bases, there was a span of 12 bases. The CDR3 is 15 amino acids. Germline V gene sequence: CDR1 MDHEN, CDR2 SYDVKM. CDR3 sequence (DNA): TGTGCCAGCAGTTTATGGGGCGGAGGAGGCTACGAGCAGTACTTC. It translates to CASSLWGGGGYEQYF. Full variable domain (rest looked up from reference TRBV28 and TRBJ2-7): DVKVTQSSRYLVKRTGEKVFLECVQDMDHENMFWYRQDPGLGLRLIYFSYDVKMKEKGDIPEGYSVSREKKERFSLILESASTNQTSMYLCASSLWGGGGYEQYFGPGTRLTVT.

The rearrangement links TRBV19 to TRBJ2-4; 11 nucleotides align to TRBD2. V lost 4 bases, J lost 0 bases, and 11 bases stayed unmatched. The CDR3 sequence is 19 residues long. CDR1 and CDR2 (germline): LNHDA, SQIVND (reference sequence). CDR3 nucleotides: TGTGCCAGTAGTACAACTAGCGGGGGATTACCCTTAGCCAAAAACATTCAGTACTTC. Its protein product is CASSTTSGGLPLAKNIQYF.

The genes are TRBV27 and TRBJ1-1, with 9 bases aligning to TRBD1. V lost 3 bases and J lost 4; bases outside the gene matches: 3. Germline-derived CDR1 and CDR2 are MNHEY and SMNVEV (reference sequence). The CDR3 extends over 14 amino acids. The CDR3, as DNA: TGTGCCAGCAGTTTCGGGGACAGGGTCACTGAAGCTTTCTTT. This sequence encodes CASSFGDRVTEAFF.

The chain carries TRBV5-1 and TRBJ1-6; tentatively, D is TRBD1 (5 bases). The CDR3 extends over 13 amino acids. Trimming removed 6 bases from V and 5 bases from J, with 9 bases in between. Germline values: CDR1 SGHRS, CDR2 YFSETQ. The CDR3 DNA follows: TGCGCCAGCATGGGGGAGGATAATTCACCCCTCCACTTT. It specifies CASMGEDNSPLHF. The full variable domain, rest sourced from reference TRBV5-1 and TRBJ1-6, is KAGVTQTPRYLIKTRGQQVTLSCSPISGHRSVSWYQQTPGQGLQFLFEYFSETQRNKGNFPGRFSGRQFSNSRSEMNVSTLELGDSALYLCASMGEDNSPLHFGNGTRLTVT.

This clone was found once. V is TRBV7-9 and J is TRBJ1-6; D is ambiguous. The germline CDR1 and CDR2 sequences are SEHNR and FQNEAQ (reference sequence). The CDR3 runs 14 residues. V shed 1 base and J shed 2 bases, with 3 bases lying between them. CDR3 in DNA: TGTGCCAGCAGCTTAGACACCTATAATTCACCCCTCCACTTT. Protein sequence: CASSLDTYNSPLHF.

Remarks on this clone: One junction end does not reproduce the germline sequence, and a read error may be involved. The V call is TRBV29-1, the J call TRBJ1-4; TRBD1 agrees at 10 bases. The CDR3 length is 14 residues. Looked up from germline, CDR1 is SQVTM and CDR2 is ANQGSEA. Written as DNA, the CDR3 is TGCAGCGCAGAGACAGGGGGCGCTAAGGAAAAACTGTTTTTT. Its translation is CSAETGGAKEKLFF.

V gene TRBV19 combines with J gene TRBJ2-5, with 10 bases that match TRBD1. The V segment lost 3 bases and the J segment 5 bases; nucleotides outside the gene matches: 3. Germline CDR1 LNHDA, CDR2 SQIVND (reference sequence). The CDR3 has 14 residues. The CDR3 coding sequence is TGTGCCAGTAGTATGGGGACAGGGGAGGAGACCCAGTACTTC. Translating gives CASSMGTGEETQYF.

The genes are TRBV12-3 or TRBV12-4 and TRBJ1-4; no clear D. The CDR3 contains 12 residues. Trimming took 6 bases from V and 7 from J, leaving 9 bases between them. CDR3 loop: CASSPRGEKLFF. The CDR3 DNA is TGTGCCAGCAGCCCCCGGGGTGAAAAACTGTTTTTT.

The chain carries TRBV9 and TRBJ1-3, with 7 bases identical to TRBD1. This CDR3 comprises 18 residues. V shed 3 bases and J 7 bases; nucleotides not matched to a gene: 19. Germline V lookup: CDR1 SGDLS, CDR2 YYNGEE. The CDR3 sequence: CASSALRQGDERSNTIYF. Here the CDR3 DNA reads TGTGCCAGCAGCGCCCTTCGACAGGGAGATGAGCGATCGAACACCATATATTTT. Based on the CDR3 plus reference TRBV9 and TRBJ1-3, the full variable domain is DSGVTQTPKHLITATGQRVTLRCSPRSGDLSVYWYQQSLDQGLQFLIQYYNGEERAKGNILERFSAQQFPDLHSELNLSSLELGDSALYFCASSALRQGDERSNTIYFGEGSWLTVV.

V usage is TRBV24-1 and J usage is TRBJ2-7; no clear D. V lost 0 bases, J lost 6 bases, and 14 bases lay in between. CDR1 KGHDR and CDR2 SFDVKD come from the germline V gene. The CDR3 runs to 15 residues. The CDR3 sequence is CATSDLEQPLFEQYF. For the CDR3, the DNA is TGTGCCACCAGTGATTTGGAGCAACCCCTTTTCGAGCAGTACTTC.

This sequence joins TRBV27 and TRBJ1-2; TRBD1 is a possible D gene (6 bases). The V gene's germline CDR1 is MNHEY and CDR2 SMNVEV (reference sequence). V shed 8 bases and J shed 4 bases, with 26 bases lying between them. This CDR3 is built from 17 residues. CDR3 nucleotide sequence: TGTGCCAGCCGATTACAGGGCCCAGGCCCCAGTGTCTATGGCTACACCTTC. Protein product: CASRLQGPGPSVYGYTF.

CDR3 residues: CATSETGGTGGRGNYGYTF. DNA for the CDR3: TGTGCCACCAGTGAAACTGGGGGGACAGGGGGAAGGGGTAACTATGGCTACACCTTC. This chain joins TRBV24-1 and TRBJ1-2, with 11 bases fitting TRBD1. V gave up 4 bases and J gave up 1 base; unmatched junction bases: 13. This CDR3 comprises 19 residues. Germline CDR1 KGHDR, CDR2 SFDVKD.

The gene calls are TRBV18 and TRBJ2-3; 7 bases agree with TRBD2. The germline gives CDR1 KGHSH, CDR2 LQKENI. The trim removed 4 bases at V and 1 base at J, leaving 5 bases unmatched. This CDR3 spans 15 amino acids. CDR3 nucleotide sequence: TGTGCCAGCTCACAGACGGCGGGGGGCACAGATACGCAGTATTTT. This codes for CASSQTAGGTDTQYF. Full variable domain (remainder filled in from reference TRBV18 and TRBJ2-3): NAGVMQNPRHLVRRRGQEARLRCSPMKGHSHVYWYRQLPEEGLKFMVYLQKENIIDESGMPKERFSAEFPKEGPSILRIQQVVRGDSAAYFCASSQTAGGTDTQYFGPGTRLTVL.

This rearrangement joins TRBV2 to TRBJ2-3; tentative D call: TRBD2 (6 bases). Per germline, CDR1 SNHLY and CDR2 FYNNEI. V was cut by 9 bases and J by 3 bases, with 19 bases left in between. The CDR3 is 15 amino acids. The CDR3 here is CASQRAPGNTDTQYF. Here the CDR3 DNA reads TGTGCCAGTCAGCGGGCCCCGGGAAATACAGATACGCAGTATTTT.

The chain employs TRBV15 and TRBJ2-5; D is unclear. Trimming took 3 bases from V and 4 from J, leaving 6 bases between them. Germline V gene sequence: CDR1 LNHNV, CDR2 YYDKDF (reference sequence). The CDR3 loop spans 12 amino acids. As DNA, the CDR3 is TGTGCCACCAGCAGCCTTCGAGAGACCCAGTACTTC. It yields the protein CATSSLRETQYF.

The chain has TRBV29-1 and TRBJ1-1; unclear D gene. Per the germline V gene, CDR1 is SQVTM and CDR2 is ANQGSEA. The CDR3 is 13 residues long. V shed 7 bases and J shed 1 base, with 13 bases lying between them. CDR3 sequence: CSALAGRNTEAFF. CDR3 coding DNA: TGCAGCGCCCTCGCCGGGAGGAACACTGAAGCTTTCTTT.

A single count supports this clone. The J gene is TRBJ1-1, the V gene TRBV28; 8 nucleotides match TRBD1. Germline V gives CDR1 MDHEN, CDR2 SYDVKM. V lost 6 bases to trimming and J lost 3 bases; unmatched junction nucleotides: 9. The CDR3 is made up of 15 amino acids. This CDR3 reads CASSSPGQGDTEAFF. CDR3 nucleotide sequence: TGTGCCAGCAGCTCCCCCGGACAGGGAGACACTGAAGCTTTCTTT.

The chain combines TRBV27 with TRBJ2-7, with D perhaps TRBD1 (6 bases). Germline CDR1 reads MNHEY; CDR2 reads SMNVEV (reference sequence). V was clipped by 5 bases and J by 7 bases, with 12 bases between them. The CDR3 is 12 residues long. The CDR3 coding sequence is TGTGCCAGCAGTGTACAGGGCTGGGAGCAGTACTTC. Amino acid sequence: CASSVQGWEQYF.

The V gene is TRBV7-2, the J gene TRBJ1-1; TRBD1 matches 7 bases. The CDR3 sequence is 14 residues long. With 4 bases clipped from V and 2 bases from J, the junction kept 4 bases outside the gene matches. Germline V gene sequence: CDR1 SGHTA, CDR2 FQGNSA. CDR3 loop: CASSYSGGNTEAFF. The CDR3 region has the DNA TGTGCCAGCAGCTATTCAGGGGGAAACACTGAAGCTTTCTTT.

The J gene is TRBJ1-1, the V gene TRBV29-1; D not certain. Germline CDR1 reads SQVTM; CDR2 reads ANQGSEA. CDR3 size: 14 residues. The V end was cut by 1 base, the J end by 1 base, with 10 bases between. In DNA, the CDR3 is TGCAGCGTTGAAGTTTATGCAGGGAACACTGAAGCTTTCTTT. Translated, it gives CSVEVYAGNTEAFF.